The TCR beta chain under discussion was sequenced for a study of post-analysis software for immune sequencing data. Study background: Included courses were relapsing-remitting and secondary progressive multiple sclerosis; progressive-relapsing multiple sclerosis was also included.

Carried by the TCR beta cDNA libraries were unique molecular identifiers. Each sample of roughly 0.85 to 11 million input T cells yielded around 500,000 cDNA molecules, so each molecule approximated one T cell. TCRdb independently ran MiXCR on the PCR reads; one entry per CDR3 protein. This table holds approximately 630,000 distinct CDR3 sequences, roughly three fifths found once. This CDR3 contains 16 residues. Germline V gene data show CDR1 as SGHKS and CDR2 as YYEKEE (reference sequence). V was shortened by 3 bases and J by 7 bases, with 22 bases between the two germline ends. Overall study results and limits: Significantly lower normalized Chao1 diversity was seen in multiple sclerosis patients than in controls. The authors found that F measure strongly co-clustered same-batch samples. Patients had higher frequencies than controls of five or six TRBV segments, including TRBV5-6, TRBV5-1 and TRBV20-1.

A remark on this clonotype: The antigen is not known.

The TCR sequence derives from a girl aged 2-10 years with multiple sclerosis. The V gene is TRBV5-5, the J gene TRBJ1-2; D might be TRBD1 (5 bases). Input material: blood. Written as DNA, the CDR3 is TGTGCCAGCAGCTACTTCCAAGGGGCCACCATGTGTGGCTACACCTTC. Protein product: CASSYFQGATMCGYTF. Drawing the rest from reference TRBV5-5 and TRBJ1-2, the complete variable domain is DAGVTQSPTHLIKTRGQQVTLRCSPISGHKSVSWYQQVLGQGPQFIFQYYEKEERGRGNFPDRFSARQFPNYSSELNVNALLLGDSALYLCASSYFQGATMCGYTFGSGTRLTVV.